Shown below are 17 T cell receptor beta chains from a single sample sequenced in a study of HIV-infected children after antiretroviral therapy interruption. Treatment reported: PENTA 11 planned treatment interruption arm or continuous ART arm. Unique molecular identifiers were included in an RNA-based 3' RACE TCR library. MiXCR, applied by TCRdb to the 3' RACE reads, yields one record per CDR3 protein. The data contain approximately 89,000 distinct CDR3 sequences, about 6.9% of them singletons. This material consisted of CD45RA+ CD4+ T cells from PBMCs, pooled from several time points, taken from a donor given antiretroviral therapy, either interrupted or continuous. As for subset: naive CD4+ CD45RA+ CD45RO- T cells. These TCRs come from a pool of human donors with HIV.

In this sample, this clonotype turned up many times. The chain joins TRBV7-2 to TRBJ2-3; D unresolved. Trimming shortened V by 3 bases and J by 3 bases, and 13 bases separated the two germline ends. In germline, CDR1 is SGHTA, CDR2 FQGNSA. The CDR3 spans 15 residues. CDR3 DNA sequence: TGTGCCAGCAGCTTTGAATCGGGCCGAACAGATACGCAGTATTTT. This sequence encodes CASSFESGRTDTQYF.

The sample holds a few counts of this clonotype. This sequence joins TRBV29-1 and TRBJ1-1; D is unclear. Looked up from germline, CDR1 is SQVTM and CDR2 is ANQGSEA. V was pared by 4 bases and J by 0 bases, with 9 bases between. The CDR3 sequence is 13 residues long. This CDR3 reads CSVGQRMNTEAFF. In DNA form, the CDR3 reads TGCAGCGTTGGTCAGAGAATGAACACTGAAGCTTTCTTT.

This clonotype was picked up many times. The V and J genes are TRBV28 and TRBJ2-2; TRBD1 is a possible D gene (6 bases). Trimming pared 5 bases from V and 4 bases from J, leaving 17 bases between. The germline CDR1 and CDR2 sequences are MDHEN and SYDVKM. CDR3 length: 16 amino acids. The CDR3 here is CASSGYRVSATGELFF. The CDR3 region has the DNA TGTGCCAGCAGTGGATACAGGGTCTCGGCCACCGGGGAGCTGTTTTTT.

This clonotype was observed many times. This chain joins TRBV6-5 and TRBJ2-5, with D possibly being TRBD1 or TRBD2 (5 bases each). Looked up from germline, CDR1 is MNHEY and CDR2 is SVGAGI. Deletions cut 5 bases from V and 5 bases from J, with 18 bases between. The CDR3 is 15 residues long. CDR3 bases: TGTGCCAGCAGTAAAACCGTAGGGGACCGTGAGACCCAGTACTTC. The encoded protein is CASSKTVGDRETQYF.

Ten or more counts support this clonotype. V and J are TRBV27 and TRBJ2-7, with 9 bases matching TRBD2. Germline V gives CDR1 MNHEY, CDR2 SMNVEV (reference sequence). The CDR3 extends over 14 amino acids. Trimming cost V 5 bases and J 3 bases; bases outside gene matches: 5. DNA of the CDR3: TGTGCCAGCAGTATAGCGGGAGTCTTCTACGAGCAGTACTTC. Translation gives CASSIAGVFYEQYF.

This clonotype was detected ten times or more. The rearrangement joins TRBV18 to TRBJ2-7, with TRBD2 matching over 11 bases. The CDR3 is 16 residues long. In germline, CDR1 is KGHSH, CDR2 LQKENI. The V and J ends lost 0 bases and 1 base, in that order; junction bases with no gene match: 2. The CDR3 sequence: CASSPPTSGTSYEQYF. The CDR3 coding sequence is TGTGCCAGCTCACCACCGACTAGCGGGACGTCCTACGAGCAGTACTTC.

This clonotype was detected ten times or more. The genes are TRBV7-6 and TRBJ2-5; no clear D. The germline gives CDR1 SGHVS, CDR2 FNYEAQ. Trimming stripped 2 bases from V and 3 bases from J, with 10 bases between. CDR3 length: 14 residues. The CDR3 DNA sequence: TGTGCCAGCAGCTTAACAGTAACCAAAGAGACCCAGTACTTC. It yields the protein CASSLTVTKETQYF.

The sample holds many counts of this clonotype. V gene TRBV5-1 combines with J gene TRBJ2-7, with no clear D. Germline values: CDR1 SGHRS, CDR2 YFSETQ. Deletions cut 1 base from V and 1 base from J, with 9 bases between. The CDR3 extends over 14 amino acids. This CDR3 is CASSLTTGSYEQYF. The CDR3 DNA reads TGCGCCAGCAGCTTGACTACGGGTTCCTACGAGCAGTACTTC.

This clonotype was seen ten or more times. This sequence joins TRBV20-1 and TRBJ1-2; no definite D call. This CDR3 comprises 11 residues. The V gene's germline CDR1 is DFQATT and CDR2 SNEGSKA (reference sequence). The germline V and J ends were trimmed by 0 bases and 8 bases, with 7 bases remaining between them. CDR3: CSARDRWGYTF. The CDR3 DNA is TGCAGTGCTAGAGATCGGTGGGGCTACACCTTC.

This clonotype has a count of ten or more. The gene calls are TRBV11-3 and TRBJ2-7; the D is unclear. Germline assignment: CDR1 SGHNT and CDR2 YENEEA. V gave up 0 bases and J gave up 7 bases, with 4 bases separating them. The CDR3 is 11 residues long. The CDR3 DNA is TGTGCCAGCAGCTTAGAAAGGGAGCAGTACTTC. Translation: CASSLEREQYF.

The chain recombines TRBV10-3 with TRBJ1-2; TRBD1 agrees at 7 bases. Trimming took 6 bases from V and 4 from J; bases not matched to a gene: 8. CDR1 and CDR2 (germline): ENHRY, SYGVKD. The CDR3 is made up of 14 amino acids. CDR3: CAIRGTVSVYGYTF. The CDR3, as DNA: TGTGCCATCAGGGGGACAGTCTCGGTCTATGGCTACACCTTC.

Only a few counts were recorded for this clonotype. The chain recombines TRBV6-1 with TRBJ2-4; 7 bases are a match to TRBD1. The ends lost 4 bases at V and 6 bases at J; junction bases unmatched: 9. The CDR3 has 15 amino acids. From germline, CDR1 is MNHNS and CDR2 SASEGT. DNA for the CDR3: TGTGCCAGCAGTGGGTTGGGACAGAGCACAAACATTCAGTACTTC. Amino acids: CASSGLGQSTNIQYF.

As to this clonotype: Possible read error: a much larger clone is one base away. The chain recombines TRBV20-1 with TRBJ2-7, with 10 bases matching TRBD2. This CDR3 contains 13 residues. V lost 6 bases, J lost 7 bases, and 9 bases stayed unmatched. Per germline, CDR1 DFQATT and CDR2 SNEGSKA (reference sequence). The CDR3 region has the DNA TGCAGTGCAAAGCGGGGGGGAAACAATGAGCAGTACTTC. As protein: CSAKRGGNNEQYF.

This clonotype was seen repeatedly, ten times or more. This chain links TRBV15 with TRBJ2-5, with a tentative D call TRBD1 (5 bases). Germline V gives CDR1 LNHNV, CDR2 YYDKDF (reference sequence). Trimming removed 1 base at V and 1 base at J, with 7 bases between. The CDR3 totals 14 residues. The CDR3: CATSRVTAQETQYF. CDR3 coding DNA: TGTGCCACCAGCAGAGTGACAGCCCAAGAGACCCAGTACTTC.

The genes are TRBV6-2 or TRBV6-3 and TRBJ2-7; no clear D gene. The germline V gene has CDR1 MNHEY and CDR2 SVGEGT. CDR3 length: 14 amino acids. With 4 bases removed from V and 5 bases from J, the gap between germline ends came to 15 bases. The CDR3 loop is CASSSHTHLDEQYF. CDR3 DNA sequence: TGTGCCAGCAGTTCCCACACACACTTAGACGAGCAGTACTTC.

This clonotype was seen many times. This rearrangement joins TRBV11-2 to TRBJ1-2, with 8 bases identical to TRBD1. V dropped 5 bases and J dropped 4; count of bases not matched to a gene: 9. This CDR3 contains 15 residues. Germline V gene sequence: CDR1 SGHAT, CDR2 FQNNGV. CDR3 in DNA: TGTGCCAGCAGCCGTCGTGGACAGGGAATCTATGGCTACACCTTC. This translates into CASSRRGQGIYGYTF.

The CDR3 reads CASKLPNSDTQYF. In nucleotides, the CDR3 is TGTGCCAGCAAATTACCTAATAGCGATACGCAGTATTTT. The V gene is TRBV7-3, the J gene TRBJ2-3; D remains ambiguous. Trimming left V 7 bases short and J 6 bases short, with 14 bases between. Germline assignment: CDR1 SGHTA and CDR2 FQGTGA. This CDR3 region has 13 residues.